The sequence of this T cell receptor beta chain was determined in a study of post-analysis software for immune sequencing data. Study conclusions and caveats: People with multiple sclerosis had a significantly lower normalized Chao1 diversity than controls did. When patients were compared with controls, 4 or 5 TRBV segments were more frequent, TRBV5-6, TRBV5-1 and TRBV20-1 among them. F-measure co-clustering was strong for batch-matched samples.

cDNA libraries for TCR beta contained unique molecular identifiers. Each CDR3 protein is one row after TCRdb ran MiXCR on the PCR reads. The table shows roughly 800,000 distinct CDR3 sequences, with 53% occurring only once. For this clonotype: Its matching antigen is unknown.

Losses at the gene ends were 6 bases for V and 6 bases for J; bases not matched to a gene: 12. The length of the CDR3 is 16 residues. Germline loops: CDR1 MNHEY, CDR2 SVGEGT. The source is a girl aged 10 to 17 with multiple sclerosis. The sample consisted of blood. This chain links TRBV6-2 or TRBV6-3 with TRBJ2-3; 10 bases fit TRBD1. The CDR3 DNA sequence: TGTGCCAGCAGGCTTCTCTCGGGACAGGGGTTTGATACGCAGTATTTT. Translating gives CASRLLSGQGFDTQYF.